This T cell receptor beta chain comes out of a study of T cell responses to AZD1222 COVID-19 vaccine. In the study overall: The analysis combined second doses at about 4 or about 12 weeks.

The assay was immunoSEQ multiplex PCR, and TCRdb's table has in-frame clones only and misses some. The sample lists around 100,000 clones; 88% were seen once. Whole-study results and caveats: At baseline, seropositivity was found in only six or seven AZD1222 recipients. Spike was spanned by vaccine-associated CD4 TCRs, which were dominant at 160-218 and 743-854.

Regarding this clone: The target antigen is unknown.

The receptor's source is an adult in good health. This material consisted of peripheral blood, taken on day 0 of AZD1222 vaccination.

The CDR3 DNA follows: TGTGCCAGCAGCTCGGGACTAGCGGGAGCCGGTGAGCAGTTCTTC. This translates into CASSSGLAGAGEQFF. The rearrangement joins TRBV11-2 to TRBJ2-1; 14 nucleotides line up with TRBD2. Germline lookup yields CDR1 SGHAT and CDR2 FQNNGV. Trimming cost V 4 bases and J 9 bases; bases outside gene matches: 5. This CDR3 has 15 amino acids.